The present TCR beta chain was sequenced within a study of blood T cell repertoires in COVID-19. Overall study: COVID-19 samples collected from the United States, Italy and Spain covered acute and convalescent phases. Sample material is recorded as cDNA or gDNA derived from T cells, B-cell-depleted T cells, or PBMCs.

The authors' processing: Quantification of nucleated cells was approximated via reference gene primer amplification. Assay: immunoSEQ multiplex PCR; the TCRdb copy retains only in-frame clones and omits some. V and J calls and clone size come straight from that table; D and trimming were deduced from the DNA. The sample records about 50,000 clones, around nine tenths being singletons. Per germline, CDR1 MNHNY and CDR2 SVGAGI (reference sequence). Trimming stripped 0 bases from V and 4 bases from J, with 10 bases between. The CDR3 has 15 residues. Sample: peripheral blood. The rearrangement uses TRBV6-6 and TRBJ1-3; TRBD1 might be the D (5 bases). The TCR originated in a human donor with active COVID-19. The donor label of this sample is uncertain. The CDR3 DNA follows: TGTGCCAGCAGTTACTCCCAGGGTGCAGGAAACACCATATATTTT. Its translation is CASSYSQGAGNTIYF.